One sample yielded the 2 T cell receptor beta chains listed below, sequenced in a study of blood T cell repertoires in COVID-19. Generated by immunoSEQ multiplex PCR, the TCRdb table keeps only in-frame clones and is missing some. In the table there are about 100,000 clones, roughly 81% of which are singletons. The sequenced sample was peripheral blood. These receptors came from a human donor in a cohort sampled during active COVID-19.

The CDR3 bases are TGTGCCAGCAGTGAAGCCCAGATCAATTCACCCCTCCACTTT. The encoded protein is CASSEAQINSPLHF. This sequence joins TRBV2 and TRBJ1-6; no definite D call. The V and J ends lost 0 bases and 7 bases respectively, with 7 bases between them. Germline loops: CDR1 SNHLY, CDR2 FYNNEI. The CDR3 loop spans 14 amino acids.

The chain has TRBV24-1 and TRBJ2-3; no clear D gene. Trimming cost V 10 bases and J 2 bases, with 15 bases left between them. The CDR3 totals 14 residues. CDR1 and CDR2 from the germline V gene are KGHDR and SFDVKD. This chain's CDR3 is CATSSVVLTDTQYF. As DNA, the CDR3 is TGTGCCACTAGCTCTGTAGTCCTCACAGATACGCAGTATTTT.